Below are 5 T cell receptor beta chains sequenced from a single sample in a study of T cells in Graves' hyperthyroidism and ophthalmopathy (dated by TCRdb to the late 2010s). Libraries came from multiplex PCR. The sequencing machine was an Illumina HiSeq 2000. TCR beta CDR3 regions were amplified from RNA transcripts. The first round of RT-PCR for the TCR CDR3 was performed with the HTBI primer set and the Qiagen OneStep RT-PCR kit. TCRdb applied fastp at Q25 and MiXCR to the public reads, then kept only in-frame beta chains. Rows are unified per CDR3 protein, each entry keeping the most common DNA and genes. This sample gives about 400,000 distinct CDR3 sequences in total; about 16% of them show up just once. Of the sample, 30% to 35% is held by the ten largest clones. The sequencing input was blood. Receptor source: a woman aged 25 to 39 with Graves' hyperthyroidism.

This clonotype came up a few times. V usage is TRBV18 and J usage is TRBJ2-3; TRBD2 aligns across 10 bases. The CDR3 length is 16 residues. Germline V lookup: CDR1 KGHSH, CDR2 LQKENI. V shed 0 bases and J 4 bases; nucleotides not matched to a gene: 4. The DNA of the CDR3 is TGTGCCAGCTCACCACCGGCTAGCGGGAGACCAGATACGCAGTATTTT. This codes for CASSPPASGRPDTQYF.

This clonotype has a count of ten or more. This rearrangement joins TRBV5-1 to TRBJ2-1; D may be TRBD1 or TRBD2 (6 bases each). Trimming took off 4 bases at V and 4 bases at J, with 21 bases between the two ends. Germline V lookup: CDR1 SGHRS, CDR2 YFSETQ. The CDR3 runs 17 residues. CDR3 sequence (DNA): TGCGCCAGCAGCACCCGGGGGCAGGGCGAGAGGTACAATGAGCAGTTCTTC. Encoded protein: CASSTRGQGERYNEQFF.

This clonotype showed up many times. The chain couples TRBV20-1 to TRBJ1-5; 8 bases agree with TRBD1. This CDR3 comprises 13 residues. Losses at the gene ends were 6 bases for V and 7 bases for J; bases not matched to a gene: 8. Germline CDR1 DFQATT, CDR2 SNEGSKA (reference sequence). The CDR3 DNA sequence: TGCAGTGCCAATACAGGGGGTAAACAGCCCCAGCATTTT. This codes for CSANTGGKQPQHF.

This clonotype was counted ten times or more. This rearrangement joins TRBV5-1 to TRBJ2-1; D is undetermined. Per germline, CDR1 SGHRS and CDR2 YFSETQ. V was trimmed by 0 bases and J by 4 bases, leaving 2 bases between them. This CDR3 contains 12 residues. CDR3 sequence reads: CASSLEYNEQFF. The CDR3 nucleotides are TGCGCCAGCAGCTTGGAGTACAATGAGCAGTTCTTC.

The table lists this clonotype with a few counts. The gene calls are TRBV11-2 and TRBJ2-7, with D possibly TRBD1 on 5 matching bases. Trimming cost V 1 base and J 3 bases, with 16 bases left between them. Germline assignment: CDR1 SGHAT and CDR2 FQNNGV. The CDR3 totals 16 residues. CDR3: CASSLVGSGPYYEQYF. CDR3 bases: TGTGCCAGCAGCTTAGTAGGGTCAGGGCCCTACTACGAGCAGTACTTC.